This T cell receptor (beta chain) was sequenced during a study of shared clonotypes between healthy human individuals (TCRdb year 2020). Broadly, across the study: The cohort comprised a couple of women and a few men aged 18 to 49 years. For each donor, three plates each were used for CD4 naive and CD4 memory, two plates were used for CD8 naive, and one plate was used for CD8 memory. To estimate repertoire size and how much clonotypes are shared between individuals, the study performed deep sequencing of blood TCR repertoires from a handful of healthy adults. Leukapheresis yielded between about 0.94 and 8.9 billion PBMCs per donor. Different laboratories and diverse techniques were used to prepare libraries and sequence TCR repertoires, to increase sequencing depth and limit assay-specific biases.

Trimming removed 2 bases from V and 2 bases from J, leaving 16 bases between the germline ends. Including the terminal cysteine and phenylalanine, the CDR3 comprises 16 residues. Only the CDR3 portion is preserved as DNA: 48 bases, with reading frame beginning at the first base. As encoded in the germline V gene, CDR1 is MGHRA while CDR2 is YSYEKL. Turning to this clone: What this receptor recognizes is not known. Qualities for individual bases were not recorded, and no much larger clone is one base off.

General findings and caveats noted by the study authors: Based on pairwise subsampling, the degree of clonotype sharing among donors was expected to be affected by sequencing depth. Even with the large sequencing depth, rarefaction of the sorted-subset datasets indicated that sequencing was incomplete. Larger estimated clonotype richness was generally found for naive subsets than for memory subsets. Sampling was restricted to blood, and TCR repertoires in tissues likely differ from the TCR repertoires found in blood. Compared with non-shared clonotypes, clonotypes shared by all four sorted-subset donors had higher generation probabilities. Because the study included a small number of donors, the genetic and exposure-history diversity represented was limited. When several donors were compared, the shared fraction of clonotypes was around 5% for naive CD4, 3.5% to 4% for naive CD8, 2% to 2.5% for memory CD4, and 0.35% to 0.4% for memory CD8.

The donors were healthy, HIV-negative adults with no recently reported acute infections or vaccinations. All donors were Caucasian adults living in Nashville, Tennessee, USA. CD4+ T cells were enriched by magnetic negative selection, after which naive cells were positively selected on CD45RA and the negative fraction was taken as the memory subset. After blood collection by leukapheresis, PBMCs were isolated using Ficoll-Histopaque density gradient centrifugation and then cryopreserved in the vapor phase of liquid nitrogen. Analytical flow cytometry was used to check the purity and quantity of each magnetically sorted T cell population. Genomic DNA was isolated from every sorted fraction and measured by UV absorbance on a Nanodrop 2000c. Using the deep immunoSEQ assay, multiplex PCR amplified TCR CDR3 regions from genomic DNA. Extracted genomic DNA from each cell subset was spread evenly across all wells of several immunoSEQ 96-well plates, with each plate serving as a replicate. For sorted subsets, 200 to 250 ng of genomic DNA, equivalent to 25,000 to 35,000 T cell genomes, went into each replicate PCR. The purified libraries were quantified using a Qubit 3.0 fluorometer, sized with a Bioanalyzer 2100, and then quantified again using the KAPA Library Quantification kit. A separate single-read 150-cycle Illumina NextSeq 550 flow cell was used to sequence each immunoSEQ 96-well plate. Regarding the original processing steps: The immunoSEQ output contained only junctional sequences without quality scores, so filtering could not match that applied to full-length reads. To assign V/J genes and CDR3, sequences were annotated against IMGT germline references using PyIR, a Python wrapper for IgBLAST v1.9. Reads were removed for weak V/J assignments (E-value above 1e-6), missing CDR3, stop codons, out-of-frame junctions, or ambiguous translated residues. A V3J clonotype was defined by an identical inferred V gene, J gene, and CDR3 amino acid sequence. Percentage overlap between repertoires was computed as shared unique clonotypes divided by the size of the smaller repertoire. Richness of each repertoire was evaluated using RTK rarefaction, the Chao1 estimator, and Recon v2.1 estimates of unobserved clonotypes. Generation probabilities were computed with OLGA for all TCRbeta clonotypes obtained by the gDNA method from a handful of donors. Imported from immuneACCESS, the table was reduced by TCRdb to in-frame sequences with V and J called. These copies leave out some clones; in studies compared against another copy, an unresolved V gene accounts for under half, and the cause of the remainder is not known. That table supplies the V and J calls and clone size; D and trimming were determined from the DNA. In this sample the table shows 600,000 to 750,000 clones, around 77% of which occur a single time. The biggest ten clones account for approximately 1.8% of the sample.

Sequenced material: memory CD4+ T cells sorted from blood. The cell subset or site label here, explained by the study, means: CD45RA-negative fraction. The chain was built from TRBV4-1 and TRBJ2-7, with an unclear D gene assignment. The source of this sequence is a woman aged 30 to 39 in good health. The CDR3 region: CASSQFWRLPTYEQYF. The DNA sequence is TGCGCCAGCAGCCAATTTTGGAGACTCCCTACCTACGAGCAGTACTTC.